The text below deals with one T cell receptor (beta chain). What it binds is not known. Use of 60 Vbeta and 13 Jbeta primers characterized the PCR. Here immunoSEQ multiplex PCR was the method, and the copy in TCRdb shows in-frame clones only, minus some. The repertoire holds around 220,000 clones, with about 80% as singletons. The trim removed 4 bases at V and 2 bases at J, leaving 7 bases unmatched. CDR3 size: 15 residues. Germline loops: CDR1 SGDLS, CDR2 YYNGEE. These data originate in a study of cytomegalovirus exposure and HLA in healthy donors. Study findings and constraints: Later analysis associated a missense DCLRE1C variant with TCR beta V- and J-gene trimming.

The chain has TRBV9 and TRBJ2-3; 7 bases fit TRBD2. The sample was PBMCs. This TCR derives from a man between 40 and 49 years old in good health and CMV-seronegative. CDR3 DNA sequence: TGTGCCAGCAGCCTTAGGACTAGAAACACAGATACGCAGTATTTT. This sequence encodes CASSLRTRNTDTQYF.